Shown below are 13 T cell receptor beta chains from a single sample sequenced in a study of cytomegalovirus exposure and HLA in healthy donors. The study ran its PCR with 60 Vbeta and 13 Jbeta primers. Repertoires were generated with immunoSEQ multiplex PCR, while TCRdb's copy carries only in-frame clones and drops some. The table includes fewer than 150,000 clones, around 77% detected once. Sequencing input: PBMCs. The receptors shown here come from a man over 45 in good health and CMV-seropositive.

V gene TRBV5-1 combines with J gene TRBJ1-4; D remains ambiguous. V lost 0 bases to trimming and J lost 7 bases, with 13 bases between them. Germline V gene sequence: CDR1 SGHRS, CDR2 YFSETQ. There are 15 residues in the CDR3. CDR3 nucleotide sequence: TGCGCCAGCAGCTTGGAGGGAGGGCACCGTGAAAAACTGTTTTTT. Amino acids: CASSLEGGHREKLFF.

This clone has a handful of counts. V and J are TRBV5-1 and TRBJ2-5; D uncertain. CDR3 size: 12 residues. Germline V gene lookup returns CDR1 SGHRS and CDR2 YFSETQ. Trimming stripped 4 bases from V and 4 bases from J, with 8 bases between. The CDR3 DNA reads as TGCGCCAGCAGCGGAGATTCAGAGACCCAGTACTTC. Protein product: CASSGDSETQYF.

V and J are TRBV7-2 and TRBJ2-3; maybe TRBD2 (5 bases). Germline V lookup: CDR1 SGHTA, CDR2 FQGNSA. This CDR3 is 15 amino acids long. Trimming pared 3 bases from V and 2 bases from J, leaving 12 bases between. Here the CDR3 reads CASSFFGESTDTQYF. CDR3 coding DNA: TGTGCCAGCAGCTTCTTCGGGGAGTCCACAGATACGCAGTATTTT.

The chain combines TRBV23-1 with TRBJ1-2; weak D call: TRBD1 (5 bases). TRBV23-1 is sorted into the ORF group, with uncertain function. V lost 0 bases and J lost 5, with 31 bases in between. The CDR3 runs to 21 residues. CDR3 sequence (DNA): TGCGCCAGCAGTCAATCTTTTTTGATGCACCCGGAGGGGAGATCTTGGTATGGCTACACCTTC. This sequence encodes CASSQSFLMHPEGRSWYGYTF.

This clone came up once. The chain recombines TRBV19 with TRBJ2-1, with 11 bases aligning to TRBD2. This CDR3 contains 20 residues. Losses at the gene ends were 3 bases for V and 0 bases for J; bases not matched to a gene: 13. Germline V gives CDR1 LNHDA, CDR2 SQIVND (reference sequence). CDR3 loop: CASSIRPASGGRSSYNEQFF. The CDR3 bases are TGTGCCAGTAGTATCCGGCCTGCTAGCGGGGGGCGGAGCTCCTACAATGAGCAGTTCTTC.

The CDR3 DNA follows: TGTGCCAGCAGCTTTGGCGGACAGGTCTACGAGCAGTACTTC. It yields the protein CASSFGGQVYEQYF. The chain links TRBV5-8 to TRBJ2-7, with 7 nucleotides matching TRBD1. Germline V CDR1 and CDR2: SGHTS, YDEGEE. The CDR3 runs 14 residues. The V and J ends lost 2 bases and 3 bases, in that order; junction bases with no gene match: 5.

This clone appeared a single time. DNA of the CDR3: TGCGCCAGCAGCCAAGCGGTGAACTACGAGCAGTACTTC. The encoded protein is CASSQAVNYEQYF. The V gene is TRBV4-1, the J gene TRBJ2-5, with unresolved D. The J call may be faulty, since TRBJ2-7 better matches the DNA end. Germline V lookup: CDR1 MGHRA, CDR2 YSYEKL. CDR3 length: 13 residues.

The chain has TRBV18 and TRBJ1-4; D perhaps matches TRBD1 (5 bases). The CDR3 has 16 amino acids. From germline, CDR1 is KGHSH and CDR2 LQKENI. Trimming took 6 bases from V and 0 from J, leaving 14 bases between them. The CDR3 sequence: CASSSGVPSTNEKLFF. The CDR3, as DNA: TGTGCCAGCTCTTCGGGGGTGCCTTCAACTAATGAAAAACTGTTTTTT.

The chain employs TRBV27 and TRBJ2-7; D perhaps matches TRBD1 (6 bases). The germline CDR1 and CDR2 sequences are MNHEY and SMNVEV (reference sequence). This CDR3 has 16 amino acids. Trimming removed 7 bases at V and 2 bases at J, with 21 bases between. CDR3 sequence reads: CASTKQPTGHPYEQYF. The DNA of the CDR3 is TGTGCCAGCACCAAACAACCCACGGGACACCCCTACGAGCAGTACTTC.

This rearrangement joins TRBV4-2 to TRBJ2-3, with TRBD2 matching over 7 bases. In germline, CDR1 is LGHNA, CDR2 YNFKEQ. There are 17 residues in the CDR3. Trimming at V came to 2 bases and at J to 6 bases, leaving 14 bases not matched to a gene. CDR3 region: CASSQLFAGELTDTQYF. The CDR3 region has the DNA TGTGCCAGCAGCCAACTCTTTGCGGGAGAGTTGACGGATACGCAGTATTTT.

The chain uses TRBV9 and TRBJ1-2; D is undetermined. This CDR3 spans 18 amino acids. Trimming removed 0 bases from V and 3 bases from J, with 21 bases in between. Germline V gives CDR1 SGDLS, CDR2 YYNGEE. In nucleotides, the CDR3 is TGTGCCAGCAGCGTAGAAGATGGGAAAGGGTTCGGGGACTATGGCTACACCTTC. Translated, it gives CASSVEDGKGFGDYGYTF.

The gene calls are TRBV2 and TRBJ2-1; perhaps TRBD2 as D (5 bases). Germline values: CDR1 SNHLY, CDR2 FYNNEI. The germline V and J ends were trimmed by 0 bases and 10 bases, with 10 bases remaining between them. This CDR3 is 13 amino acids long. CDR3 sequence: CASSEAVEGEQFF. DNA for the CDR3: TGTGCCAGCAGTGAAGCAGTAGAGGGCGAGCAGTTCTTC.

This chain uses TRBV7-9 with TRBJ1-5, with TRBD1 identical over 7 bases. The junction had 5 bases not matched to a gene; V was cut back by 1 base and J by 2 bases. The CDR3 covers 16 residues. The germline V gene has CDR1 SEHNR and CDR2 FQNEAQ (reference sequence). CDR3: CASSLGGQNRNQPQHF. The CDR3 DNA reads TGTGCCAGCAGCTTAGGGGGACAGAATCGCAATCAGCCCCAGCATTTT.